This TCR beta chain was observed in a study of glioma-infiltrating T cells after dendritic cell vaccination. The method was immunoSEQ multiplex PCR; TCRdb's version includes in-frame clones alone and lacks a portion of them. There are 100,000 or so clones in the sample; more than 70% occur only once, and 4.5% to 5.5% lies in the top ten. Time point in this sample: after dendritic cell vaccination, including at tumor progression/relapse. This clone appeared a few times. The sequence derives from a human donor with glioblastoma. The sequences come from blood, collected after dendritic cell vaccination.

DNA of the CDR3: TGTGCCAGCAGCCAAGATTGGGGTAGCGGGAGAGGGAACGAGCAGTACTTC. Its protein is CASSQDWGSGRGNEQYF. The chain has TRBV4-2 and TRBJ2-7; the match to TRBD2 covers 9 bases. Germline CDR1 LGHNA, CDR2 YNFKEQ. This CDR3 region has 17 residues. The J segment lost 5 bases and the V segment lost 0 bases, leaving 11 bases of the junction unmatched.